Listed below are T cell receptor beta chains from one sample, sequenced in a study of identical twins. TCRdb reanalysed the 5' RACE reads using MiXCR and keeps one entry per CDR3 protein. Of approximately 490,000 distinct CDR3 sequences in the sample, about a fifth are singletons; the top ten hold 0.4% to 0.6%. The same data also went into a second study, on yellow fever vaccine responses in identical twins.

Source material: CD4+ T cells sorted from blood. These receptors were collected from a young woman in good health. Both conserved end residues are part of each CDR3. Part of the rows lack a size; the others show once, few, many or a class for expanded clones.

V	size	J	CDR3
TRBV29-1	few	TRBJ2-5	CSVRDSGGETQYF
TRBV6-1	.	TRBJ1-2	CASSQSAADYGYTF
TRBV12-3/TRBV12-4	few	TRBJ2-2	CASRYRESGELFF
TRBV29-1	.	TRBJ2-2	CSVGTNTGELFF
TRBV18	.	TRBJ2-7	CASSPPGGQGMYEQYF
TRBV5-1	few	TRBJ2-1	CASTWSNEQFF
TRBV7-9	.	TRBJ1-1	CASSRRDATAEAFF
TRBV4-1	many	TRBJ1-6	CASSPQFSGIGGSPLHF
TRBV12-3/TRBV12-4	many	TRBJ1-1	CASSRGGTEAFF
TRBV11-2	few	TRBJ1-2	CASSPAKTANYGYTF
TRBV28	.	TRBJ2-5	CASTTGGGRETQYF
TRBV28	few	TRBJ2-1	CASRRQGGNNEQFF
TRBV7-9	.	TRBJ1-1	CASSSQGGANTEAFF
TRBV28	.	TRBJ2-4	CARVAHQYF
TRBV15	few	TRBJ2-6	CATSRDWMGANVLTF
TRBV7-6	.	TRBJ2-5	CASSPDRAAPSQETQYF
TRBV20-1	.	TRBJ2-5	CSARGTSASETQYF
TRBV12-3/TRBV12-4	few	TRBJ2-1	CASTRGQGAYEQFF
TRBV20-1	.	TRBJ2-5	CSATGTGGYQRETQYF
TRBV5-1	.	TRBJ2-4	CASSSQDMAKNIQYF
TRBV12-3/TRBV12-4	.	TRBJ2-3	CASSTPRLRDTQYF
TRBV7-6	.	TRBJ1-3	CASGGSNSGNTIYF
TRBV2	few	TRBJ2-3	CASQTYTDTQYF
TRBV5-1	few	TRBJ2-1	CASSNTGTSVGSEQFF
TRBV11-2	.	TRBJ2-2	CASSQGGWAGELFF
TRBV18	.	TRBJ2-6	CASSGTNSSGANVLTF
TRBV23-1	once	TRBJ2-4	CASSHLTGGPAGGGLAKNIQYF
TRBV3-1	.	TRBJ1-1	CASSQNRNRQVEAFF
TRBV7-6	once	TRBJ2-3	CASSLMGQYTDTQYF
TRBV12-3/TRBV12-4	.	TRBJ1-2	CASRPGGTYGYTF
TRBV4-2	.	TRBJ2-5	CASSQVLDRVIETQYF
TRBV7-2	few	TRBJ1-2	CASSSSWKPEF
TRBV9	.	TRBJ1-5	CASSVVIPSSGRGRNQPQHF
TRBV20-1	.	TRBJ2-6	CSAIPLPGQGATGANVLTF
TRBV5-1	.	TRBJ2-4	CASSSLAGAKNIQYF